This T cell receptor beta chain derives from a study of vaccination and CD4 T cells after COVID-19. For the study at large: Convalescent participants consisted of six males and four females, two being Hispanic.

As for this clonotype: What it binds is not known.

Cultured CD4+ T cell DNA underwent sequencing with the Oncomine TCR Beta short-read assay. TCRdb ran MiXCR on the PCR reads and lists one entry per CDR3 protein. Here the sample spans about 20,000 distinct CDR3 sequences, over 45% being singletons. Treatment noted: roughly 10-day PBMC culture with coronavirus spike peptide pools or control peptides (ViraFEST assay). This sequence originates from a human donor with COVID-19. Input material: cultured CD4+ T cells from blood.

The CDR3 DNA reads as TGTGCCAGTAGTATGGGACAGGGGGGCAATCAGCCCCAGCATTTT. It yields the protein CASSMGQGGNQPQHF. V is TRBV19 and J is TRBJ1-5; 11 nucleotides line up with TRBD1. Looked up from germline, CDR1 is LNHDA and CDR2 is SQIVND (reference sequence). V shed 3 bases and J 2 bases; nucleotides not matched to a gene: 0. The CDR3 extends over 15 amino acids.